What follows are 24 T cell receptor beta chains derived from one specimen sequenced in a study of CD4 T cells in relation to SARS-CoV-2 and coronaviruses listed by TCRdb under 2021. The library was generated by the immunoSEQ multiplex PCR assay. Held by TCRdb, this immuneACCESS table contains in-frame sequences only and omits some clones. Under half of the omission traces to an unresolved V gene where checked; the cause of the rest is unknown. For this sample the table gives about 37,000 clones, of which around 89% were detected only once. Jointly, the top ten make up 9.2% of the sample. Specimen: memory CD4+ T cells from PBMCs. The sample's cell subset or site, from its label and the paper: memory (non-naive) CD4+ T cells. The receptor set was obtained from an adult with COVID-19.

The chain carries TRBV6-5 and TRBJ2-3; D is unclear. The CDR3 has 12 amino acids. Germline loops: CDR1 MNHEY, CDR2 SVGAGI. CDR3 residues: CATWSQTDTQYF. The CDR3 nucleotides are TGTGCAACGTGGAGCCAAACAGATACGCAGTATTTT.

This clone was counted only a few times. The chain has TRBV6-9 and TRBJ2-1, with a tentative D call TRBD1 (7 bases). V was pared by 6 bases and J by 7 bases, with 31 bases between. The CDR3 extends over 19 amino acids. The V gene's germline CDR1 is MNHGY and CDR2 SVAAGI. As DNA, the CDR3 is TGTGCCAGCAGAAGAGTCCGGGACAGACTCGATCCGGAGGGAAATGAGCAGTTCTTC. Protein: CASRRVRDRLDPEGNEQFF.

The gene calls are TRBV24-1 and TRBJ2-3; 7 bases agree with TRBD1. The junction had 3 bases not matched to a gene; V was cut back by 7 bases and J by 3 bases. Looked up from germline, CDR1 is KGHDR and CDR2 is SFDVKD. The CDR3 is 13 residues long. The CDR3 reads CATSRQGTDTQYF. Written as DNA, the CDR3 is TGTGCCACCAGCCGACAGGGAACAGATACGCAGTATTTT.

There are a few counts of this clone. The rearrangement links TRBV18 to TRBJ1-6; no firm D call. V was clipped by 1 base and J by 6 bases, with 10 bases between them. Germline V gene sequence: CDR1 KGHSH, CDR2 LQKENI. The CDR3 runs 15 residues. CDR3 bases: TGTGCCAGCTCACCACTGTCAGAACCTAATTCACCCCTCCACTTT. Amino acids: CASSPLSEPNSPLHF.

This chain uses TRBV5-1 with TRBJ2-2, with TRBD2 identical over 7 bases. The V gene end was trimmed by 10 bases and the J gene end by 1 base; junction bases not matched to a gene: 4. Looked up from germline, CDR1 is SGHRS and CDR2 is YFSETQ. This CDR3 has 13 amino acids. The CDR3 nucleotides read TGCGCCGGAAGCGGGGAGAACACCGGGGAGCTGTTTTTT. Translating gives CAGSGENTGELFF.

The chain couples TRBV7-9 to TRBJ1-3, with D possibly being TRBD1 (5 bases). The CDR3 runs 15 residues. V lost 0 bases to trimming and J lost 0 bases, with 6 bases between them. In germline, CDR1 is SEHNR, CDR2 FQNEAQ (reference sequence). CDR3 residues: CASSLAQGSGNTIYF. For the CDR3, the DNA is TGTGCCAGCAGCTTAGCTCAGGGCTCTGGAAACACCATATATTTT.

The chain combines TRBV4-2 with TRBJ2-7, with 9 bases aligning to TRBD1. This CDR3 has 15 amino acids. Germline assignment: CDR1 LGHNA and CDR2 YNFKEQ. The trim removed 2 bases at V and 5 bases at J, leaving 7 bases unmatched. In DNA form, the CDR3 reads TGTGCCAGCAGCCAACTCGGACAGGGGATGAACGAGCAGTACTTC. Translation gives CASSQLGQGMNEQYF.

The chain combines TRBV7-2 with TRBJ1-2; no clear D. V was trimmed by 5 bases and J by 4 bases, leaving 14 bases between them. This CDR3 has 14 amino acids. In germline, CDR1 is SGHTA, CDR2 FQGNSA. CDR3: CASSPGGVTYGYTF. CDR3 DNA: TGTGCCAGCAGCCCGGGTGGGGTAACCTATGGCTACACCTTC.

The gene calls are TRBV9 and TRBJ2-5, with 13 positions matching TRBD2. J was trimmed by 2 bases and V by 1 base; bases with no gene match: 2. The CDR3 runs 16 residues. Germline-derived CDR1 and CDR2 are SGDLS and YYNGEE. CDR3 region: CASSVTSGGAQETQYF. The CDR3 DNA reads TGTGCCAGCAGCGTAACTAGCGGGGGGGCACAAGAGACCCAGTACTTC.

This clone was observed once. The chain uses TRBV11-2 and TRBJ1-6; D call uncertain. The V end was cut by 5 bases, the J end by 0 bases, with 8 bases between. The germline V gene encodes CDR1 SGHAT and CDR2 FQNNGV. The CDR3 is 15 residues long. As DNA, the CDR3 is TGTGCCAGCAGCCCCCGAGGCTCCTATAATTCACCCCTCCACTTT. Translation gives CASSPRGSYNSPLHF.

The rearrangement uses TRBV15 and TRBJ2-2; D is unresolved. This CDR3 comprises 11 residues. Trimming took 6 bases from V and 5 from J, leaving 4 bases between them. Germline-derived CDR1 and CDR2 are LNHNV and YYDKDF (reference sequence). CDR3 loop: CATRGTGELFF. The DNA of the CDR3 is TGTGCCACCAGGGGGACCGGGGAGCTGTTTTTT.

The chain employs TRBV3-1 (or the pseudogene TRBV3-2) and TRBJ1-6; no clear D. The germline gives CDR1 LGHDT, CDR2 YNNKEL (reference sequence). V was clipped by 3 bases and J by 3 bases, with 6 bases between them. This CDR3 is built from 14 residues. CDR3 sequence (DNA): TGTGCCAGCAGCCAGGTACACTATAATTCACCCCTCCACTTT. Protein product: CASSQVHYNSPLHF.

This clone was observed once. In nucleotides, the CDR3 is TGTGCCAGCAGCCCAGTCGGCGGGGTAAGCTCCTACGAGCAGTACTTC. Translation gives CASSPVGGVSSYEQYF. V gene TRBV11-3 combines with J gene TRBJ2-7, with a weak D call TRBD2 (6 bases). The germline CDR1 and CDR2 sequences are SGHNT and YENEEA. The CDR3 totals 16 residues. Trimming shortened V by 5 bases and J by 0 bases, and 17 bases separated the two germline ends.

The CDR3 nucleotides are TGTGCCAGCTCCTCTGGGGCCAACGTCCTGACTTTC. Its translation is CASSSGANVLTF. The chain carries TRBV6-5 and TRBJ2-6, with D unclear. The CDR3 runs to 12 residues. V was shortened by 8 bases and J by 0 bases, with 2 bases between the two germline ends. The germline gives CDR1 MNHEY, CDR2 SVGAGI.

This chain connects TRBV5-1 to TRBJ2-3; TRBD2 aligns across 10 bases. Germline values: CDR1 SGHRS, CDR2 YFSETQ. Trimming at V came to 2 bases and at J to 1 base, leaving 4 bases not matched to a gene. The CDR3 is 16 residues long. CDR3 nucleotide sequence: TGCGCCAGCAGCTTAGGCGGGACTAGCGGCACAGATACGCAGTATTTT. Translated, it gives CASSLGGTSGTDTQYF.

The J gene is TRBJ1-5, the V gene TRBV5-5, with D uncertain. The CDR3 length is 18 residues. The V and J ends lost 0 bases and 0 bases respectively, with 16 bases between them. Looked up from germline, CDR1 is SGHKS and CDR2 is YYEKEE (reference sequence). CDR3 sequence reads: CASSLEGSGFYSNQPQHF. As DNA, the CDR3 is TGTGCCAGCAGCTTGGAAGGGTCTGGATTCTATAGCAATCAGCCCCAGCATTTT.

This chain connects TRBV2 to TRBJ2-5; TRBD1 might be the D (6 bases). Deletions cut 3 bases from V and 1 base from J, with 15 bases between. This CDR3 spans 16 amino acids. Germline V gene lookup returns CDR1 SNHLY and CDR2 FYNNEI. Here the CDR3 reads CASSDKQGWGQETQYF. The CDR3 nucleotides are TGTGCCAGCAGTGATAAACAGGGATGGGGCCAAGAGACCCAGTACTTC.

This clone occurred once. The chain carries TRBV5-6 and TRBJ2-5, with 8 bases lining up with TRBD1. The germline V gene encodes CDR1 SGHDT and CDR2 YYEEEE. Unmatched junction bases numbered 2, after V lost 3 bases and J lost 4 bases. The CDR3 consists of 13 residues. The CDR3, as DNA: TGTGCCAGCAGCTCCGGGACAGGAGAGACCCAGTACTTC. Its translation is CASSSGTGETQYF.

The chain has TRBV2 and TRBJ2-7; D is uncertain. Looked up from germline, CDR1 is SNHLY and CDR2 is FYNNEI. The V end was cut by 7 bases, the J end by 1 base, with 11 bases between. The length of the CDR3 is 13 residues. The CDR3 is CASKTENSYEQYF. The CDR3 DNA follows: TGTGCCAGCAAAACAGAGAATTCCTACGAGCAGTACTTC.

This chain uses TRBV7-2 with TRBJ2-1, with a possible D match to TRBD1 (6 bases). Per the germline V gene, CDR1 is SGHTA and CDR2 is FQGNSA. V was clipped by 5 bases and J by 4 bases, with 12 bases between them. The CDR3 runs 14 residues. The CDR3 DNA sequence: TGTGCCAGCAGCCCGGGACAAACGTACAATGAGCAGTTCTTC. Its protein product is CASSPGQTYNEQFF.

The chain couples TRBV11-1 to TRBJ2-1; D remains unclear. The CDR3 sequence is 12 residues long. Deletions cut 1 base from V and 7 bases from J, with 5 bases between. Germline V gene data show CDR1 as SGHAT and CDR2 as FQDESV (reference sequence). CDR3 sequence (DNA): TGTGCCAGCAGCTTAGGTAGTAATGAGCAGTTCTTC. It encodes CASSLGSNEQFF. Variable domain in full (rest from reference TRBV11-1 and TRBJ2-1): EAEVAQSPRYKITEKSQAVAFWCDPISGHATLYWYRQILGQGPELLVQFQDESVVDDSQLPKDRFSAERLKGVDSTLKIQPAELGDSAMYLCASSLGSNEQFFGPGTRLTVL.

The gene calls are TRBV28 and TRBJ1-2, with a possible D match to TRBD1 (5 bases). CDR1 is MDHEN and CDR2 is SYDVKM in the germline V gene. V shed 11 bases and J shed 3 bases, with 16 bases lying between them. This CDR3 has 13 residues. The CDR3 loop is CASAGDGYYGYTF. The CDR3 DNA reads TGTGCCTCCGCCGGGGACGGATACTATGGCTACACCTTC.

The rearrangement joins TRBV7-2 to TRBJ1-2; TRBD1 is a possible D gene (5 bases). V lost 3 bases and J lost 4, with 12 bases in between. The germline gives CDR1 SGHTA, CDR2 FQGNSA. This CDR3 has 14 residues. CDR3: CASSLGGNGYGYTF. In DNA, the CDR3 is TGTGCCAGCAGCTTGGGGGGAAACGGCTATGGCTACACCTTC.

The rearrangement links TRBV5-5 to TRBJ1-5; no definite D call. The CDR3 spans 14 residues. The germline CDR1 and CDR2 sequences are SGHKS and YYEKEE (reference sequence). Trimming shortened V by 4 bases and J by 1 base, and 9 bases separated the two germline ends. The CDR3 loop is CASSQSNSNQPQHF. Written as DNA, the CDR3 is TGTGCCAGCAGCCAATCCAACAGCAATCAGCCCCAGCATTTT.